Described below is a single T cell receptor (beta chain) sequence and its context. This clone was detected once. Its target antigen remains unknown. Base qualities were left out, and no much larger clone turns up one base away. CDR1 and CDR2 were assigned from the germline V gene as SGHTA and FQGNSA. The V and J ends are trimmed by 6 bases and 7 bases, leaving 12 bases between them. The CDR3 contains 12 residues, cysteine and phenylalanine counted. Only the CDR3 portion is preserved as DNA: 36 bases, with reading frame beginning at the first base. This entry belongs to a study of blood T cell repertoires in COVID-19 (dated by TCRdb to the early 2020s). For context, the study as a whole: The collaborator samples originated in the United States, Italy and Spain and spanned the acute and convalescent phases of COVID-19. Sample metadata almost always included a de-identified subject ID, COVID-19 status, age in years and sex. The prospective study material was composed of cDNA or gDNA derived from T cells, B-cell-depleted T cells, or PBMCs. Deeply sampled blood TCRbeta repertoires from subjects exposed to, actively infected with, or recovered from COVID-19 were included in the dataset. The repertoires were released in a freely available public database intended as a resource for research on the immune response to SARS-CoV-2. Where available, HLA class I and class II types were obtained from metadata supplied by the sample provider rather than from assay-based typing. Samples came from the ongoing ImmuneRACE study (first 160 participants) plus 1,254 subjects from 6 global collaborators. Study-level results and caveats: How much clinical and demographic metadata was included differed by source and by participant, and the metadata was provided uncurated.

Collaborating institutions collected whole blood in K2EDTA tubes following their own protocols. For TCRbeta analysis, collaborators shipped samples as frozen whole blood, isolated PBMCs, or DNA extracted from either of those sample types. TCRbeta CDR3 regions were amplified from genomic DNA by means of the immunoSEQ Assay, a bias-controlled multiplex PCR. Regarding the original processing steps: The number of nucleated cells in each sample was estimated from the amplification of reference gene primers within the assay. To quantify the absolute abundance of each unique TCRbeta CDR3 rearrangement, sequence reads were collapsed and filtered. Productive Simpson clonality was computed per sample as the square root of Simpson's diversity index over productive rearrangements. TCRdb obtained this table from immuneACCESS and retained in-frame rearrangements with V and J assigned. These tables miss some clones; where compared with another copy, unresolved V genes account for less than half of the shortfall, and the remainder is unexplained. The V and J calls and clone size were taken over from that table, and D and trimming were inferred from the DNA. Present in this sample are about 150,000 clones, roughly three quarters of which were seen just once. The ten top clones hold 8.6% of the sample.

This clonotype was sampled from a man over 45 with active or convalescent COVID-19. The source material was peripheral blood. Here the chain combines TRBV7-2 and TRBJ2-5; a weak D assignment points to TRBD1 (5 bases agree). The CDR3 is CASSKPQGTQYF. The sequenced DNA is TGTGCCAGCAGTAAGCCCCAGGGGACCCAGTACTTC.